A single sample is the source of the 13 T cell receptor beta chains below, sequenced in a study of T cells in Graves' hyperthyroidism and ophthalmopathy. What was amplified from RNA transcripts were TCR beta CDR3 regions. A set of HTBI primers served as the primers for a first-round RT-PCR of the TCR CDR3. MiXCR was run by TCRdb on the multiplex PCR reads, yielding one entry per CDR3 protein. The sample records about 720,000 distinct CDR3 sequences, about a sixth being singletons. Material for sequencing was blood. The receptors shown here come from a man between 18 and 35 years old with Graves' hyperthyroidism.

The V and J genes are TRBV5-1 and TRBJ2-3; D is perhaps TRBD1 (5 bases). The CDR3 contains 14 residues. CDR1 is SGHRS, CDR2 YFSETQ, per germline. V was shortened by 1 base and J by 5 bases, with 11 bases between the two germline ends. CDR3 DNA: TGCGCCAGCAGCTTGAAGGGGTTTGGAGATACGCAGTATTTT. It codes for CASSLKGFGDTQYF.

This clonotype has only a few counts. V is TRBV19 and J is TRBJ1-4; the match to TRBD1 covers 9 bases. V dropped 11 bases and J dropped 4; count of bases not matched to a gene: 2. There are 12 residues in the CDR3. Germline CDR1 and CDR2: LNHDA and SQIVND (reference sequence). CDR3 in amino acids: CAGQGSNEKLFF. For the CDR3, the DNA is TGTGCCGGACAGGGGAGTAATGAAAAACTGTTTTTT. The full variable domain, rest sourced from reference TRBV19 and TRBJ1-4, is DGGITQSPKYLFRKEGQNVTLSCEQNLNHDAMYWYRQDPGQGLRLIYYSQIVNDFQKGDIAEGYSVSREKKESFPLTVTSAQKNPTAFYLCAGQGSNEKLFFGSGTQLSVL.

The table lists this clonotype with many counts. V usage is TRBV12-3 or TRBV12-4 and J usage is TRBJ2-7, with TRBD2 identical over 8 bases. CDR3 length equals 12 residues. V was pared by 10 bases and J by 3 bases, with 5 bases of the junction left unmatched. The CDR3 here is CATREGHYEQYF. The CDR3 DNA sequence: TGTGCCACCCGGGAGGGCCACTACGAGCAGTACTTC.

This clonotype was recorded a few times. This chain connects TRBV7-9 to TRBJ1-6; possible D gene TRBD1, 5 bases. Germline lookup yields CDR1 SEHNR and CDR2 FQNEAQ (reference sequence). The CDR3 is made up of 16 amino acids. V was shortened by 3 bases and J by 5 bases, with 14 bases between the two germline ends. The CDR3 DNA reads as TGTGCCAGCAGCTTGGGGGGTCAGGGCCATAATTCACCCCTCCACTTT. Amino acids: CASSLGGQGHNSPLHF.

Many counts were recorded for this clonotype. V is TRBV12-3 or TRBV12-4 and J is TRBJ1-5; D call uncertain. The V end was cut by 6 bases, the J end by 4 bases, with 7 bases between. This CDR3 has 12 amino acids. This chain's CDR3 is CASSPINQPQHF. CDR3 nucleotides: TGTGCCAGCAGCCCTATTAATCAGCCCCAGCATTTT.

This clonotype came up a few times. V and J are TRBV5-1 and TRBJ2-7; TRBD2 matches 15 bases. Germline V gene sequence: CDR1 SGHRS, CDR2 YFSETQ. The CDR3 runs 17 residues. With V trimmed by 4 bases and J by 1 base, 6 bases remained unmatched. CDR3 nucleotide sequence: TGCGCCAGCAGCCCTGGGACTAGCGGGAGGCCGTCCTACGAGCAGTACTTC. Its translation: CASSPGTSGRPSYEQYF.

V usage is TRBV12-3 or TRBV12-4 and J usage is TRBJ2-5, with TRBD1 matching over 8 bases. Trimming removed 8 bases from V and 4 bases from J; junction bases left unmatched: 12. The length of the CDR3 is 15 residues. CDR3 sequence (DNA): TGTGCCAGCTCACCGGACAGGGCGCGGTCAGAGACCCAGTACTTC. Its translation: CASSPDRARSETQYF.

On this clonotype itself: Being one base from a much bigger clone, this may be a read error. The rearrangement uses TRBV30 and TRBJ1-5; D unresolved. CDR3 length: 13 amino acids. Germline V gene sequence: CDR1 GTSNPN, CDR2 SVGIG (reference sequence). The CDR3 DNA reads TGTGCCCGGAGTAAGGGTAGCAATCAGCCCCAGCATTTT. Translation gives CARSKGSNQPQHF.

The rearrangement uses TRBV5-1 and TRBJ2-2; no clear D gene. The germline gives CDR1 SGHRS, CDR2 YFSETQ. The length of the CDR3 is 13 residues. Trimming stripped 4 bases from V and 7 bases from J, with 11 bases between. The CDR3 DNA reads TGCGCCAGCAGCCGTGAAGGTGACGGGGAGCTGTTTTTT. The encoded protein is CASSREGDGELFF.

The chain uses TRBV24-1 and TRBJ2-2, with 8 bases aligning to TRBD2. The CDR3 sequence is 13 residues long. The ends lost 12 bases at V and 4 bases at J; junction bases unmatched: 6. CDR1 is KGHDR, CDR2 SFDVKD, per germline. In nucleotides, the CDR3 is TGTGCCTCGGGGGGGGAAGGCACCGGGGAGCTGTTTTTT. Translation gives CASGGEGTGELFF.

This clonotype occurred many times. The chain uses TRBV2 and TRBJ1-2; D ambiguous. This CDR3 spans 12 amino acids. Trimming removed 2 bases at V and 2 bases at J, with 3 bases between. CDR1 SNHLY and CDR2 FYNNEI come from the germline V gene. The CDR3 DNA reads TGTGCCAGCAGTGAACAGAACTATGGCTACACCTTC. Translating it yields CASSEQNYGYTF.

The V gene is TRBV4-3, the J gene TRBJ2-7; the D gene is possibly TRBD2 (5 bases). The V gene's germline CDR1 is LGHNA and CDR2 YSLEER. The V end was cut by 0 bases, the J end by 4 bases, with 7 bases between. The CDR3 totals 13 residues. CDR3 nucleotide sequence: TGCGCCAGCAGCCAAGATAGGGAGTACGAGCAGTACTTC. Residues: CASSQDREYEQYF.

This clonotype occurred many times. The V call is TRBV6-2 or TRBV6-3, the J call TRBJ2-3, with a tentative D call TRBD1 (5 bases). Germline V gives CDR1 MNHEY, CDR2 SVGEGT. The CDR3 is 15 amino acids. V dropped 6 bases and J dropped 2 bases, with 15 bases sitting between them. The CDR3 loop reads CASRRGARYTDTQYF. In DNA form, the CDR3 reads TGTGCCAGCAGAAGGGGCGCCAGATACACAGATACGCAGTATTTT.